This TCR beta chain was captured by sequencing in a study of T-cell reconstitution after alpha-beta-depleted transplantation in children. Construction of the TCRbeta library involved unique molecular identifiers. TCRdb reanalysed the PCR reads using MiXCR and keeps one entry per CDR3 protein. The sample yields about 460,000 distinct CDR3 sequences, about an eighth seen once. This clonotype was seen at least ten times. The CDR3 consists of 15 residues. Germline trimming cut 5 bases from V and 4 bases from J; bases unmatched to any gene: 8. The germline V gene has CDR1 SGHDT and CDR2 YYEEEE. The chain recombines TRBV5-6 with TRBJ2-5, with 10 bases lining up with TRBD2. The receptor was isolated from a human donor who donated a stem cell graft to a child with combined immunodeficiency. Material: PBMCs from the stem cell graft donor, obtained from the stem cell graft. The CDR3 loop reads CASSPLAGIVETQYF. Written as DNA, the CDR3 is TGTGCCAGCAGTCCACTAGCGGGAATTGTAGAGACCCAGTACTTC.